These T cell receptor beta chains were read from a single sample in a study of blood T cell repertoires in COVID-19. Method: immunoSEQ multiplex PCR; TCRdb's copy keeps in-frame clones and lacks some. The sample yields under 300,000 clones, about 89% seen once. Specimen: PBMCs or T cells enriched from blood (not recorded which). Source of these receptors: a middle-aged woman who had recovered from COVID-19. The CDR3 runs from the conserved cysteine through the conserved F or W. Fields, in order: CDR3 protein, CDR3 DNA, D gene, clone size, J gene, V gene. The D gene is left open where the match is weak. For some rows the clone size is stated as once, few or many, or as a class when expanded; others skip it.

CASSSQGYSNQPQHF	TGTGCCAGCAGTTCCCAGGGGTATAGCAATCAGCCCCAGCATTTT	.	.	TRBJ1-5	TRBV27
CASSPSHHYGYTF	TGTGCCAGCAGCCCAAGCCACCACTATGGCTACACCTTC	.	once	TRBJ1-2	TRBV7-8
CASSEAGTGGRYTF	TGCGCCAGCAGTGAGGCCGGGACAGGGGGCCGGTACACCTTC	TRBD1	.	TRBJ1-2	TRBV10-1
CASSAGQVGNYGYTF	TGTGCCAGCAGCGCGGGACAGGTCGGAAACTATGGCTACACCTTC	TRBD1	.	TRBJ1-2	TRBV7-9
CASSLLTGDNSPLHF	TGTGCCAGCAGCTTACTAACAGGGGATAATTCACCCCTCCACTTT	TRBD1	once	TRBJ1-6	TRBV7-9
CASSVGSLTRWYTF	TGTGCCAGCAGTGTGGGCTCCTTAACAAGGTGGTACACCTTC	.	.	TRBJ1-2	TRBV28
CASSFQGEDTQYF	TGTGCCAGCAGCTTTCAGGGTGAGGATACGCAGTATTTT	.	.	TRBJ2-3	TRBV7-8
CASSYSGNPLEQYF	TGTGCCAGCAGCTACTCCGGGAACCCTTTGGAGCAGTACTTC	.	.	TRBJ2-7	TRBV5-4
CASGDRGNEKLFF	TGTGCCAGCGGGGACAGGGGGAATGAAAAACTGTTTTTT	TRBD1	.	TRBJ1-4	TRBV2
CASISGNQEAFF	TGTGCCAGCATCTCTGGCAATCAGGAAGCTTTCTTT	.	.	TRBJ1-1	TRBV28
CASSQDLGRRLTEAFF	TGCGCCAGCAGCCAAGATTTAGGTAGGAGGCTCACTGAAGCTTTCTTT	.	once	TRBJ1-1	TRBV4-1
CASSPPGLADSYEQYF	TGTGCCAGTAGTCCCCCGGGACTAGCGGACAGCTACGAGCAGTACTTC	TRBD2	few	TRBJ2-7	TRBV19
CAWDPHQLAGGLNEQFF	TGTGCCTGGGACCCTCATCAACTAGCGGGAGGCCTCAATGAGCAGTTCTTC	TRBD2	once	TRBJ2-1	TRBV30